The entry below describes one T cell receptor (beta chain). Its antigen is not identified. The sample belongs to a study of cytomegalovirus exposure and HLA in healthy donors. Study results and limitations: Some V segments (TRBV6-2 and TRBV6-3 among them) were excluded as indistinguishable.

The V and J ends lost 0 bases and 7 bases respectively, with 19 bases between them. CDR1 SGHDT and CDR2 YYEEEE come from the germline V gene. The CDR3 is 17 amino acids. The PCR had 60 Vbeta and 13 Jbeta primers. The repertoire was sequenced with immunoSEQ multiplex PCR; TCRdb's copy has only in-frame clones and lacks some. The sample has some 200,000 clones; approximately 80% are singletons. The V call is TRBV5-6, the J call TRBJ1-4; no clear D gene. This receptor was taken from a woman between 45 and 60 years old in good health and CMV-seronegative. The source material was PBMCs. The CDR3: CASSLVVPRPGVEKLFF. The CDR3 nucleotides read TGTGCCAGCAGCTTGGTCGTACCGCGGCCTGGAGTTGAAAAACTGTTTTTT.